This record looks at one TCR beta chain sequence and its context. Its antigen remains undetermined. Per-nucleotide qualities are absent, and no much larger clonotype sits a single base away. Per the germline V gene, MDHEN is the CDR1 and SYDVKM is the CDR2. Cut back by 4 bases and 8 bases, the V and J ends lie 9 bases apart. Reading from cysteine to phenylalanine, the CDR3 counts 12 amino acids. The sequence is cut down to CDR3 DNA, 36 bases in frame from base 1. This entry belongs to a study of T cell changes during pregnancy in multiple sclerosis (dated by TCRdb to between 2018 and 2021). Background on the whole study: In women with multiple sclerosis, the researchers looked at how the T cell repertoire shifted as pregnancy progressed.

Libraries were prepared through the immunoSEQ multiplex PCR assay. TCRdb limited this immuneACCESS table to in-frame rearrangements with V and J called. A share of clones is missing; checked studies link under half to unresolved V genes, and the rest is unexplained. This sample is represented by about 77,000 clones; 85% to 95% of them were singletons. The top ten clonotypes cover 2.6% of the sample. Here the sequenced sample was peripheral blood, taken after pregnancy. The V gene is TRBV28 and the J gene is TRBJ2-1; no D gene can be assigned with confidence. This TCR was recovered from a female donor in good health, enrolled as a control in a pregnancy study. The CDR3 is CASSYTIYEQFF. The sequence in DNA is TGTGCCAGCAGTTATACTATTTATGAGCAGTTCTTC.